The sequence of this T cell receptor beta chain was determined in a study of T cell repertoires in cytomegalovirus infection (dated by TCRdb to between 2018 and 2020). Describing the broader study: Alongside well-studied HLA-B-restricted epitopes, the peptide stimulations were aimed at recently identified HLA-C-restricted CMV epitopes, whose presentation resists viral immunomodulation. Because public TCR beta signatures pointed to carriage of CMV infection together with the matching HLA type, the HLA type of each donor mattered for the analysis. What the research found in general, with its limitations: In both this cohort and an independent cohort of several hundred donors, the cumulative frequency of public TCR beta family members distinguished carriers of CMV infection plus the relevant HLA type. The ex vivo response was dominated by HLA-C-restricted CMV-specific TCR beta clonotypes, which also provided the single most frequent clonotype in two of eight donors.

Relative to germline, V is 8 bases shorter and J is 15 bases shorter, with 20 bases between their ends. CDR1 and CDR2 are drawn from the germline V gene: SGHTA, FQGNSA. The CDR3 has 12 amino acids, counting the end cysteine and phenylalanine. The only DNA kept is the CDR3, 36 bases in frame from the first base. About this clonotype: Its antigen specificity is not known. Per-base qualities were not stored, and no clone one base away is much larger.

Sequencing was performed on an Illumina HiSeq 1500. Starting from the raw public reads, TCRdb applied fastp trimming at Q25, assembled clones with MiXCR and retained in-frame beta chains. Every entry covers one CDR3 protein and lists the most common genes and DNA from its rows. The sample table shows some 54,000 distinct CDR3 sequences, and roughly 21% are seen once. 80% of the sample lies in the top ten. The treatment or condition label, read with the paper, signifies: in vitro stimulation with specific CMV peptide epitopes to enrich CMV-specific T cells. The specimen was CD8+ T cells from cultured PBMCs, collected from culture after CMV antigen stimulation. This sequence originates from a human donor in good health (CMV status not recorded). Some clones in this sample may be carry-over from other donors' samples. The rearranged chain carries TRBV7-2 and TRBJ2-1, with no reliable assignment of the D segment. At the DNA level, the sequence is TGTGCCAGCCTCTCTGGGGTCCGGAGCCCGTTCTTC. This is translated as CASLSGVRSPFF.